A selection of T cell receptor beta chains follows, all from one sample in a study of Graves' ophthalmopathy and Graves' hyperthyroidism. TCRdb re-called the multiplex PCR reads through MiXCR, storing one row per CDR3 protein. Of fewer than 400,000 distinct CDR3 sequences in the sample, 15% to 20% are singletons; the top ten hold 1.5% to 2%. Sequencing was done on a sample of peripheral blood. These receptors were collected from a woman aged 18-35 years with Graves' ophthalmopathy. Each CDR3 is given with its conserved first and last residue. The D gene is left open where the match is weak. Size tells how often a clone was seen (once, few, many) or the class of an expanded clone, and some rows leave it out.

CDR3 protein,CDR3 DNA,V gene,J gene,clone size,D gene
CASSLDRGHTEAFF,TGTGCCAGCAGCTTAGACAGGGGGCACACTGAAGCTTTCTTT,TRBV7-9,TRBJ1-1,many,TRBD1
CSVSRQPLNSPLHF,TGCAGTGTCAGCCGACAGCCACTCAATTCACCCCTCCACTTT,TRBV20-1,TRBJ1-6,many,-
CASRRTGVLRTEAFF,TGTGCCAGCAGGAGGACAGGGGTGTTGCGGACTGAAGCTTTCTTT,TRBV11-2,TRBJ1-1,few,TRBD1
CASKLPGGWAQPQHF,TGTGCCAGCAAACTCCCAGGGGGGTGGGCTCAGCCCCAGCATTTT,TRBV27,TRBJ1-5,-,TRBD1
CATSSFLVAGGPYEQYF,TGTGCCACCAGCAGCTTCTTGGTGGCGGGGGGGCCCTACGAGCAGTACTTC,TRBV15,TRBJ2-7,many,TRBD2
CASSPEGVHEQYF,TGTGCCAGCAGTCCGGAGGGGGTACACGAGCAGTACTTC,TRBV7-8,TRBJ2-7,many,-
CASSYLTGGDSPLHF,TGTGCCAGCAGTTACCTCACAGGGGGAGACTCACCCCTCCACTTT,TRBV6-5,TRBJ1-6,-,TRBD1
CASSPNTGNSPLHF,TGTGCCAGCAGTCCGAACACAGGGAATTCACCCCTCCACTTT,TRBV7-2,TRBJ1-6,-,-
CASAAPRNSPLHF,TGTGCCAGCGCCGCACCCAGGAATTCACCCCTCCACTTT,TRBV25-1,TRBJ1-6,many,-
CASRGSGTETQYF,TGTGCCAGCAGGGGTAGCGGGACGGAGACCCAGTACTTC,TRBV6-1,TRBJ2-5,-,TRBD2
CSAQGPSQGGELFF,TGCAGTGCCCAGGGTCCGAGCCAAGGGGGGGAGCTGTTTTTT,TRBV20-1,TRBJ2-2,-,-
CASSSIRGGKGEQYF,TGTGCCAGCAGCTCGATCAGGGGGGGTAAAGGCGAGCAGTACTTC,TRBV11-2,TRBJ2-7,many,-
CASSSRQGDTYEQYF,TGTGCCAGCAGCTCACGACAGGGGGATACCTACGAGCAGTACTTC,TRBV7-8,TRBJ2-7,many,TRBD1
CASTRFGHPVTGELFF,TGTGCCAGTACCCGATTCGGACACCCGGTCACCGGGGAGCTGTTTTTT,TRBV19,TRBJ2-2,many,-
CASSDVPDQPQHF,TGTGCCAGCAGCGACGTCCCGGACCAGCCCCAGCATTTT,TRBV6-1,TRBJ1-5,-,-
CARTNREEDTGELFF,TGTGCCAGGACGAACAGGGAGGAGGATACCGGGGAGCTGTTTTTT,TRBV2,TRBJ2-2,many,-
CSGLLAGITEAFF,TGCAGCGGGTTGCTGGCAGGGATCACTGAAGCTTTCTTT,TRBV29-1,TRBJ1-1,many,-